A selection of T cell receptor beta chains follows, all from one sample in a study of T cell responses to AZD1222 COVID-19 vaccine. The table came from immunoSEQ multiplex PCR; TCRdb's copy has only in-frame clones and leaves some out. The table has approximately 210,000 clones, 80% to 95% seen once. The source material was peripheral blood, sampled 28 days after the second AZD1222 dose. These receptors were collected from an adult who received the AZD1222 COVID-19 vaccine. Both conserved end residues are part of each CDR3. Each record gives: clone size, CDR3 length, D gene, J gene, V gene, CDR3 DNA, CDR3 protein. A D gene is named only where the DNA matches it firmly. Expanded clones are given a class, and other clones once, few, many or no size at all.

abundance: once
len: 11
d_gene: -
j_gene: TRBJ2-1
v_gene: TRBV20-1
CDR3nt: TGCAGTGCTAGATACTACAATGAGCAGTTCTTC
CDR3aa: CSARYYNEQFF

abundance: -
len: 14
d_gene: -
j_gene: TRBJ2-7
v_gene: TRBV6-5
CDR3nt: TGTGCCAGCATATACGGCGGGAACTCCTACGAGCAGTACTTC
CDR3aa: CASIYGGNSYEQYF

abundance: -
len: 15
d_gene: TRBD1
j_gene: TRBJ1-6
v_gene: TRBV11-2
CDR3nt: TGTGCCAGCAGCGCCAGACAGGGGATTAGTTCACCCCTCCACTTT
CDR3aa: CASSARQGISSPLHF

abundance: -
len: 15
d_gene: -
j_gene: TRBJ1-4
v_gene: TRBV6-6
CDR3nt: TGTGCCAGCAGCCCTCACAGGGAACGGGATGAAAAACTGTTTTTT
CDR3aa: CASSPHRERDEKLFF

abundance: -
len: 12
d_gene: -
j_gene: TRBJ2-2
v_gene: TRBV7-9
CDR3nt: TGTGCCAGCAGCTCAAATTCGGGGGAGCTGTTTTTT
CDR3aa: CASSSNSGELFF

abundance: -
len: 17
d_gene: -
j_gene: TRBJ1-2
v_gene: TRBV30
CDR3nt: TGTGCCTGGAGTGTACTTAGCCACCGGATTTCGTGGAGGGGCTACACCTTC
CDR3aa: CAWSVLSHRISWRGYTF

abundance: -
len: 13
d_gene: TRBD1
j_gene: TRBJ1-1
v_gene: TRBV18
CDR3nt: TGTGCCAGCTCACCATATGGGACAGGGGGCGCGTCCTTT
CDR3aa: CASSPYGTGGASF

abundance: -
len: 18
d_gene: TRBD1
j_gene: TRBJ1-5
v_gene: TRBV6-2/TRBV6-3
CDR3nt: TGTGCCAGCAGTAAGTCTCCGGGACAGGGTTATAGCAATCAGCCCCAGCATTTT
CDR3aa: CASSKSPGQGYSNQPQHF

abundance: -
len: 14
d_gene: -
j_gene: TRBJ2-1
v_gene: TRBV19
CDR3nt: TGTGCCAGTAGTATATCTGCGGTTTACAATGAGCAGTTCTTC
CDR3aa: CASSISAVYNEQFF

abundance: -
len: 15
d_gene: -
j_gene: TRBJ1-6
v_gene: TRBV2
CDR3nt: TGTGCCAGCAGTGAAAGGCAGGGCATTAATTCACCCCTCCACTTT
CDR3aa: CASSERQGINSPLHF

abundance: -
len: 13
d_gene: -
j_gene: TRBJ2-7
v_gene: TRBV28
CDR3nt: TGTGCCAGCGGGGGGGACAAGGTGGACGAGCAGTACTTC
CDR3aa: CASGGDKVDEQYF

abundance: -
len: 14
d_gene: -
j_gene: TRBJ1-1
v_gene: TRBV29-1
CDR3nt: TGCAGCGTGGGATCAGGGCAGGTTAACACTGAAGCTTTCTTT
CDR3aa: CSVGSGQVNTEAFF

abundance: -
len: 15
d_gene: -
j_gene: TRBJ1-4
v_gene: TRBV5-1
CDR3nt: TGCGCCAGCAGCTCCCTTCAGGGGAGGAACGAAAAACTGTTTTTT
CDR3aa: CASSSLQGRNEKLFF

abundance: -
len: 15
d_gene: TRBD2
j_gene: TRBJ2-7
v_gene: TRBV5-1
CDR3nt: TGCGCCAGCAGTCCCAGCGGGACTACCTCCTACGAGCAGTACTTC
CDR3aa: CASSPSGTTSYEQYF

abundance: -
len: 14
d_gene: TRBD1
j_gene: TRBJ2-7
v_gene: TRBV11-2
CDR3nt: TGTGCCAGCAGCTTAGGGGGACAGGGGTACGAGCAGTACTTC
CDR3aa: CASSLGGQGYEQYF

abundance: -
len: 14
d_gene: TRBD2
j_gene: TRBJ2-7
v_gene: TRBV5-4
CDR3nt: TGTGCCAGCAGCTTGGCGGGAGGCGGATACGAGCAGTACTTC
CDR3aa: CASSLAGGGYEQYF

abundance: -
len: 17
d_gene: -
j_gene: TRBJ1-4
v_gene: TRBV19
CDR3nt: TGTGCCAGTAGTATTGGGGCCGGGATAGCCGCTAATGAAAAACTGTTTTTT
CDR3aa: CASSIGAGIAANEKLFF

abundance: -
len: 14
d_gene: TRBD1
j_gene: TRBJ1-1
v_gene: TRBV13
CDR3nt: TGTGCCAGCAGACCAAGGACAGGCTCCATGAAGGCTTTCTTT
CDR3aa: CASRPRTGSMKAFF

abundance: -
len: 14
d_gene: -
j_gene: TRBJ1-3
v_gene: TRBV9
CDR3nt: TGTGCCAGCAGCGAGGGTTCGGCCAGAAACACCATATATTTT
CDR3aa: CASSEGSARNTIYF

abundance: -
len: 12
d_gene: -
j_gene: TRBJ2-3
v_gene: TRBV19
CDR3nt: TGTGCCAGTAATACTGGGGCGGATACGCAGTATTTT
CDR3aa: CASNTGADTQYF

abundance: -
len: 14
d_gene: -
j_gene: TRBJ1-1
v_gene: TRBV5-8
CDR3nt: TGTGCCAGCAGCTTGGCGGCAGGGTACACTGAAGCTTTCTTT
CDR3aa: CASSLAAGYTEAFF

abundance: -
len: 13
d_gene: -
j_gene: TRBJ2-5
v_gene: TRBV30
CDR3nt: TGTGCCTGGGCAGGCTACAGCGGGGAGACCCAGTACTTC
CDR3aa: CAWAGYSGETQYF

abundance: -
len: 14
d_gene: -
j_gene: TRBJ1-5
v_gene: TRBV10-3
CDR3nt: TGTGCCATCAGTTATCAGGGAAGCAATCAGCCCCAGCATTTT
CDR3aa: CAISYQGSNQPQHF

abundance: -
len: 16
d_gene: TRBD2
j_gene: TRBJ2-3
v_gene: TRBV6-4
CDR3nt: TGTGCCAGCAGTGACTCGGGCGGGAGAGGTTCAGATACGCAGTATTTT
CDR3aa: CASSDSGGRGSDTQYF

abundance: -
len: 17
d_gene: TRBD2
j_gene: TRBJ2-3
v_gene: TRBV7-6
CDR3nt: TGTGCCAGCAGCCTTCTAAAGGCGGGAGGCCCCCCAGATACGCAGTATTTT
CDR3aa: CASSLLKAGGPPDTQYF

abundance: -
len: 14
d_gene: -
j_gene: TRBJ1-2
v_gene: TRBV5-8
CDR3nt: TGTGCCAGCACCAAGGAATTAACTGGCTATGGCTACACCTTC
CDR3aa: CASTKELTGYGYTF

abundance: -
len: 13
d_gene: TRBD1
j_gene: TRBJ1-2
v_gene: TRBV7-8
CDR3nt: TGTGCCAGCAGCCCCGGGACAGACTATGGCTACACCTTC
CDR3aa: CASSPGTDYGYTF

abundance: -
len: 15
d_gene: TRBD2
j_gene: TRBJ2-3
v_gene: TRBV7-2
CDR3nt: TGTGCCAGCAGCTATAGCGGGAGGAGCACAGATACGCAGTATTTT
CDR3aa: CASSYSGRSTDTQYF

abundance: -
len: 14
d_gene: -
j_gene: TRBJ1-4
v_gene: TRBV9
CDR3nt: TGTGCCAGCAGCGTAGGGGGGGCGCACGAAAAACTGTTTTTT
CDR3aa: CASSVGGAHEKLFF

abundance: -
len: 13
d_gene: -
j_gene: TRBJ2-2
v_gene: TRBV10-3
CDR3nt: TGTGCCATCCGCCTAGCACTCACCGGGGAGCTGTTTTTT
CDR3aa: CAIRLALTGELFF

abundance: -
len: 15
d_gene: TRBD1
j_gene: TRBJ2-3
v_gene: TRBV10-3
CDR3nt: TGTGCCATCAGCCGGGACAGGCCTAGCACAGATACGCAGTATTTT
CDR3aa: CAISRDRPSTDTQYF

abundance: -
len: 16
d_gene: -
j_gene: TRBJ1-1
v_gene: TRBV28
CDR3nt: TGTGCCAGCAGTGAATCGGGTCGGGGACAGAACACTGAAGCTTTCTTT
CDR3aa: CASSESGRGQNTEAFF

abundance: -
len: 15
d_gene: TRBD2
j_gene: TRBJ2-1
v_gene: TRBV15
CDR3nt: TGTGCCACCAGCAGAGATGGGTCTAGCGGAAATGAGCAGTTCTTC
CDR3aa: CATSRDGSSGNEQFF

abundance: -
len: 16
d_gene: -
j_gene: TRBJ2-2
v_gene: TRBV11-3
CDR3nt: TGTGCCAGCAGCTTATTCGGATCCGCGAACACCGGGGAGCTGTTTTTT
CDR3aa: CASSLFGSANTGELFF

abundance: -
len: 16
d_gene: -
j_gene: TRBJ1-4
v_gene: TRBV11-2
CDR3nt: TGTGCCAGCAGCCCCCCTGGTAGATCGGGTAATGAAAAACTGTTTTTT
CDR3aa: CASSPPGRSGNEKLFF